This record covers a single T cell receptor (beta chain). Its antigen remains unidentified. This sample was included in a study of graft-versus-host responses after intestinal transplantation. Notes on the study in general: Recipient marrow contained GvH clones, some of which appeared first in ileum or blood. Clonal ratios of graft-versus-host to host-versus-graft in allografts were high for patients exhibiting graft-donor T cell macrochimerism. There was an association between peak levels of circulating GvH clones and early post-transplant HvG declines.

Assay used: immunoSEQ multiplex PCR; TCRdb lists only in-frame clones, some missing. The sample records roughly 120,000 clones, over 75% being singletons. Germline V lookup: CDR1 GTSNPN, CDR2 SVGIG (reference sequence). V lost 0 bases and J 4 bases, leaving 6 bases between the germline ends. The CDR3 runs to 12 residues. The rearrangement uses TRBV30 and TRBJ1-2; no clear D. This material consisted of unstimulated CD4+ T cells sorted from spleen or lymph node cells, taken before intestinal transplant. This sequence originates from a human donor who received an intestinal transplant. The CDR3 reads CAWSVNRYGYTF. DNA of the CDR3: TGTGCCTGGAGTGTTAATCGCTATGGCTACACCTTC.